Below are 25 T cell receptor beta chains sequenced from a single sample in a study of shared clonotypes between healthy human individuals. Sequenced by immunoSEQ multiplex PCR; TCRdb stores in-frame clones only, minus some. Of roughly 1,600,000 clones in the sample, 98% were seen once. The material sequenced was naive CD4+ T cells sorted from blood. Subset of the sample: CD45RA+ positively selected. The receptors stem from a man younger than 40 in good health.

The chain carries TRBV13 and TRBJ2-1; D unresolved. Germline V lookup: CDR1 PRHDT, CDR2 FYEKMQ (reference sequence). The V end lost 2 bases, the J end lost 9 bases, and 5 bases lay between the germline ends. This CDR3 spans 11 amino acids. In DNA form, the CDR3 reads TGTGCCAGCAGCTTACGGCGTGAGCAGTTCTTC. Amino acids: CASSLRREQFF.

The CDR3 is CASSLVHTGKETQYF. CDR3 nucleotides: TGTGCCAGCAGCTTAGTTCATACAGGGAAAGAGACCCAGTACTTC. The V and J genes are TRBV11-2 and TRBJ2-5; tentatively, D is TRBD1 (6 bases). Germline CDR1 is SGHAT and CDR2 is FQNNGV. With 1 base removed from V and 3 bases from J, the gap between germline ends came to 12 bases. The CDR3 sequence is 15 residues long.

The chain carries TRBV18 and TRBJ2-1, with D perhaps being TRBD1 or TRBD2 (5 bases each). Germline loops: CDR1 KGHSH, CDR2 LQKENI. Trimming pared 10 bases from V and 0 bases from J, leaving 28 bases between. The CDR3 runs 19 residues. CDR3 DNA: TGTGCCAACCGAAAAGGGGCCCGAGACGGGGCTAGCTCCTACAATGAGCAGTTCTTC. This sequence encodes CANRKGARDGASSYNEQFF.

The rearrangement links TRBV5-6 to TRBJ2-5; D possibly uses TRBD1 or TRBD2 (6 bases each). The V end lost 6 bases, the J end lost 7 bases, and 16 bases lay between the germline ends. The V gene's germline CDR1 is SGHDT and CDR2 YYEEEE. The CDR3 runs to 13 residues. The CDR3 DNA sequence: TGTGCCAGCATTACTCGGGGGCGCGGGACCCAGTACTTC. As protein: CASITRGRGTQYF.

The rearrangement joins TRBV7-9 to TRBJ1-1; no firm D call. Germline-derived CDR1 and CDR2 are SEHNR and FQNEAQ (reference sequence). V was shortened by 5 bases and J by 6 bases, with 7 bases between the two germline ends. CDR3 size: 11 residues. The CDR3 region has the DNA TGTGCCAGCAGCCCCCGGTCTGAAGCTTTCTTT. Protein product: CASSPRSEAFF.

The chain recombines TRBV27 with TRBJ1-4; D is uncertain. Germline CDR1 is MNHEY and CDR2 is SMNVEV (reference sequence). V dropped 1 base and J dropped 5 bases, with 8 bases sitting between them. This CDR3 contains 14 residues. CDR3 DNA: TGTGCCAGCAGTTTATTGGCAGGAAATGAAAAACTGTTTTTT. Amino acids: CASSLLAGNEKLFF.

The V gene is TRBV11-2, the J gene TRBJ1-1; the D is unclear. V shed 6 bases and J shed 0 bases, with 8 bases lying between them. Germline CDR1 SGHAT, CDR2 FQNNGV. This CDR3 is 13 amino acids long. The CDR3 DNA reads TGTGCCAGCAGGGGAAGAATGAACACTGAAGCTTTCTTT. Translated, it gives CASRGRMNTEAFF. Full variable domain (outside the CDR3, taken from reference TRBV11-2 and TRBJ1-1): EAGVAQSPRYKIIEKRQSVAFWCNPISGHATLYWYQQILGQGPKLLIQFQNNGVVDDSQLPKDRFSAERLKGVDSTLKIQPAKLEDSAVYLCASRGRMNTEAFFGQGTRLTVV.

The gene calls are TRBV5-4 and TRBJ1-3, with TRBD1 identical over 10 bases. The trim removed 3 bases at V and 1 base at J, leaving 13 bases unmatched. The CDR3 is 19 residues long. Per the germline V gene, CDR1 is SGHNT and CDR2 is YYREEE (reference sequence). DNA of the CDR3: TGTGCCAGCAGCTCCCGGGACAGGGGATTAACGAGTTCTGGAAACACCATATATTTT. Protein product: CASSSRDRGLTSSGNTIYF.

This rearrangement joins TRBV11-2 to TRBJ2-3; no clear D gene. The CDR3 runs to 11 residues. V lost 3 bases to trimming and J lost 5 bases, with 3 bases between them. In germline, CDR1 is SGHAT, CDR2 FQNNGV. As DNA, the CDR3 is TGTGCCAGCAGCTTTGGAGATACGCAGTATTTT. Its protein is CASSFGDTQYF.

This chain links TRBV7-7 with TRBJ2-1; D remains ambiguous. This CDR3 contains 14 residues. CDR1 SSHAT and CDR2 FNYEAQ come from the germline V gene (reference sequence). V lost 1 base to trimming and J lost 8 bases, with 12 bases between them. This CDR3 is CASSLDTGVDEQFF. In nucleotides, the CDR3 is TGTGCCAGCAGCTTAGATACGGGTGTCGATGAGCAGTTCTTC.

The V gene is TRBV5-1, the J gene TRBJ1-1; 9 nucleotides agree with TRBD1. CDR3 length: 18 residues. With 1 base clipped from V and 5 bases from J, the junction kept 15 bases outside the gene matches. Germline V gene sequence: CDR1 SGHRS, CDR2 YFSETQ. The CDR3 nucleotides read TGCGCCAGCAGCTTGACCCCGCAGGGGGACAGGGTAGATACTGAAGCTTTCTTT. Translation: CASSLTPQGDRVDTEAFF.

The chain links TRBV6-1 to TRBJ2-1, with D hard to call. CDR3 length: 14 residues. Trimming shortened V by 7 bases and J by 0 bases, and 10 bases separated the two germline ends. CDR1 and CDR2 from the germline V gene are MNHNS and SASEGT. The CDR3 sequence is CASNRASSYNEQFF. Here the CDR3 DNA reads TGTGCCAGCAATCGGGCTAGCTCCTACAATGAGCAGTTCTTC.

The chain links TRBV6-1 to TRBJ2-1, with 11 bases matching TRBD2. From germline, CDR1 is MNHNS and CDR2 SASEGT. The CDR3 loop spans 13 amino acids. The CDR3 reads CGTTASGRSEQFF. In DNA form, the CDR3 reads TGTGGGACCACGGCTAGCGGGAGGAGTGAGCAGTTCTTC.

The chain couples TRBV5-6 to TRBJ2-3; D not certain. The V end was cut by 0 bases, the J end by 2 bases, with 13 bases between. Per the germline V gene, CDR1 is SGHDT and CDR2 is YYEEEE. The CDR3 runs to 16 residues. In nucleotides, the CDR3 is TGTGCCAGCAGCTTGGAATTTTTCCCCGCCACAGATACGCAGTATTTT. Protein product: CASSLEFFPATDTQYF.

The gene calls are TRBV7-2 and TRBJ1-2; D uncertain. The V gene lost 2 bases and the J gene lost 0 bases, with 10 bases spanning the gap. The CDR3 is 15 amino acids. Germline loops: CDR1 SGHTA, CDR2 FQGNSA. The CDR3 DNA is TGTGCCAGCAGCTTAAATCCGGTGACTAACTATGGCTACACCTTC. Amino acids: CASSLNPVTNYGYTF.

To note about this clone: Other DNA sequences in the sample encode the same CDR3. J is TRBJ2-7 and V is TRBV7-9; maybe TRBD2 (5 bases). V was trimmed by 5 bases and J by 7 bases, leaving 9 bases between them. Germline loops: CDR1 SEHNR, CDR2 FQNEAQ (reference sequence). The CDR3 is made up of 11 amino acids. The CDR3, as DNA: TGTGCCAGCAGCCAAAGAGGGGAGCAGTACTTC. This translates into CASSQRGEQYF.

The genes are TRBV30 and TRBJ1-1; no definite D call. The CDR3 length is 12 residues. The germline CDR1 and CDR2 sequences are GTSNPN and SVGIG (reference sequence). The CDR3 reads CAGNRKNTEAFF. The DNA for the CDR3 is TGTGCAGGGAACAGAAAGAACACTGAAGCTTTCTTT.

This clone was detected once. Within the sample, other DNA sequences also encode this same CDR3. DNA of the CDR3: TGTGCCAGCAGCACAGGGTATGGCTACACCTTC. Translation: CASSTGYGYTF. The rearrangement links TRBV2 to TRBJ1-2, with a tentative D call TRBD1 (6 bases). CDR3 length: 11 residues. The germline V gene has CDR1 SNHLY and CDR2 FYNNEI. The V gene lost 6 bases and the J gene lost 5 bases, with 7 bases spanning the gap.

The V and J genes are TRBV6-5 and TRBJ2-7, with D uncertain. This CDR3 spans 16 amino acids. V lost 0 bases and J lost 0, with 12 bases in between. The germline V gene encodes CDR1 MNHEY and CDR2 SVGAGI. The CDR3 reads CASSYSQAANSYEQYF. In DNA form, the CDR3 reads TGTGCCAGCAGTTACTCCCAAGCTGCCAACTCCTACGAGCAGTACTTC.

This chain links TRBV6-1 with TRBJ2-7; weak D call: TRBD2 (5 bases). The CDR3 spans 13 residues. Germline lookup yields CDR1 MNHNS and CDR2 SASEGT. V gave up 1 base and J gave up 6 bases, with 10 bases separating them. The DNA of the CDR3 is TGTGCCAGCAGTGAAGGCGCGGGTCTCGAGCAGTACTTC. Protein sequence: CASSEGAGLEQYF.

The genes are TRBV7-7 and TRBJ2-3; D remains unclear. Deletions cut 2 bases from V and 6 bases from J, with 9 bases between. The CDR3 covers 13 residues. Germline V gene lookup returns CDR1 SSHAT and CDR2 FNYEAQ (reference sequence). CDR3 coding DNA: TGTGCCAGCAGCTTAAGGCCTTCTGATACGCAGTATTTT. This gives the protein CASSLRPSDTQYF.

The rearrangement links TRBV2 to TRBJ2-3; a possible D gene is TRBD2 (5 bases). Germline lookup yields CDR1 SNHLY and CDR2 FYNNEI. The CDR3 has 13 amino acids. V was shortened by 3 bases and J by 4 bases, with 8 bases between the two germline ends. The CDR3 loop is CASSEDSPDTQYF. The DNA of the CDR3 is TGTGCCAGCAGTGAGGACTCGCCAGATACGCAGTATTTT. The variable domain in full, completed from reference TRBV2 and TRBJ2-3, reads EPEVTQTPSHQVTQMGQEVILRCVPISNHLYFYWYRQILGQKVEFLVSFYNNEISEKSEIFDDQFSVERPDGSNFTLKIRSTKLEDSAMYFCASSEDSPDTQYFGPGTRLTVL.

V and J are TRBV19 and TRBJ1-5; D is possibly TRBD1 (5 bases). CDR3 length: 17 residues. CDR1 and CDR2 (germline): LNHDA, SQIVND (reference sequence). V lost 5 bases and J lost 6, with 23 bases in between. CDR3 in DNA: TGTGCCAGTAGTCCGACGTCCCTCTTTCCAGGGATTCAGCCCCAGCATTTT. It codes for CASSPTSLFPGIQPQHF. Full variable domain (rest looked up from reference TRBV19 and TRBJ1-5): DGGITQSPKYLFRKEGQNVTLSCEQNLNHDAMYWYRQDPGQGLRLIYYSQIVNDFQKGDIAEGYSVSREKKESFPLTVTSAQKNPTAFYLCASSPTSLFPGIQPQHFGDGTRLSIL.

Points on this clone: Other DNA sequences within the sample encode an identical CDR3. J is TRBJ2-5 and V is TRBV5-1; D might be TRBD1 (6 bases). The germline V gene has CDR1 SGHRS and CDR2 YFSETQ. The CDR3 extends over 13 amino acids. Trimming stripped 0 bases from V and 4 bases from J, with 7 bases between. The CDR3 nucleotides are TGCGCCAGCAGCTTGGCAGGGGTAGAGACCCAGTACTTC. It yields the protein CASSLAGVETQYF.

This sequence joins TRBV18 and TRBJ1-3, with a possible D match to TRBD1 (6 bases). The V gene lost 4 bases and the J gene lost 0 bases, with 19 bases spanning the gap. CDR1 is KGHSH and CDR2 is LQKENI in the germline V gene. This CDR3 has 18 residues. The CDR3 nucleotides read TGTGCCAGCTCACAGACCCCGACAGGACTAAACTCTGGAAACACCATATATTTT. It yields the protein CASSQTPTGLNSGNTIYF.